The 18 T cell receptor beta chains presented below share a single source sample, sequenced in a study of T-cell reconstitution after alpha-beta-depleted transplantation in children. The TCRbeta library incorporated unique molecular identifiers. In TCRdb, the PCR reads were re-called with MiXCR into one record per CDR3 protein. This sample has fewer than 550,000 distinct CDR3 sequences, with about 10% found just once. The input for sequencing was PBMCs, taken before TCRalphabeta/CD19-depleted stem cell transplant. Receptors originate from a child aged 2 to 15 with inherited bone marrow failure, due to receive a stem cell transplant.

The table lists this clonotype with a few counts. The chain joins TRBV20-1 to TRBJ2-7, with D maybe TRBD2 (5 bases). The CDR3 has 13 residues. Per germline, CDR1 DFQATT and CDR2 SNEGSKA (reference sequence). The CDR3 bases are TGCAGGGTAAAGTCCCCCCGGGGCTACGAGCAGTACTTC. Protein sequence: CRVKSPRGYEQYF.

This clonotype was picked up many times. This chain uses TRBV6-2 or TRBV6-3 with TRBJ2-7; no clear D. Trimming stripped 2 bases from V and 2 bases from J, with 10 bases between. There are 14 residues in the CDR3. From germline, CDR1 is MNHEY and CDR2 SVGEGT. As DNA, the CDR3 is TGTGCCAGCAGTTACGAACCAGAAACCTACGAGCAGTACTTC. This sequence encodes CASSYEPETYEQYF.

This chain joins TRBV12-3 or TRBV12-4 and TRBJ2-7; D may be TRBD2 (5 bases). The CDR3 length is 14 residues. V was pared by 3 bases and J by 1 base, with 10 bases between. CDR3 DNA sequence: TGTGCCAGCAGTTTCTGGAGGCGGTCCTACGAGCAGTACTTC. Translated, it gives CASSFWRRSYEQYF.

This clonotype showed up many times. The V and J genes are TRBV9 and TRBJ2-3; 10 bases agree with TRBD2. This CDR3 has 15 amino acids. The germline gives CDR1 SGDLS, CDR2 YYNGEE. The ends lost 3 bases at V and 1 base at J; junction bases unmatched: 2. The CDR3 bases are TGTGCCAGCAGCGCTGGGACTAGCGGCACAGATACGCAGTATTTT. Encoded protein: CASSAGTSGTDTQYF. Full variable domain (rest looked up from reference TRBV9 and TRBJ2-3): DSGVTQTPKHLITATGQRVTLRCSPRSGDLSVYWYQQSLDQGLQFLIQYYNGEERAKGNILERFSAQQFPDLHSELNLSSLELGDSALYFCASSAGTSGTDTQYFGPGTRLTVL.

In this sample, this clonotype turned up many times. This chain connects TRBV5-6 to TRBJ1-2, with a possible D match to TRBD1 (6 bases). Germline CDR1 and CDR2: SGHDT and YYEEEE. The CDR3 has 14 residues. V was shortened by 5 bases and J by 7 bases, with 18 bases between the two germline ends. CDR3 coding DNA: TGTGCCAGCAGACAACAGGGAGAGGGGCTTGGCTACACCTTC. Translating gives CASRQQGEGLGYTF. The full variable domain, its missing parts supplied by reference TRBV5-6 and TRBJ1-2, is DAGVTQSPTHLIKTRGQQVTLRCSPKSGHDTVSWYQQALGQGPQFIFQYYEEEERQRGNFPDRFSGHQFPNYSSELNVNALLLGDSALYLCASRQQGEGLGYTFGSGTRLTVV.

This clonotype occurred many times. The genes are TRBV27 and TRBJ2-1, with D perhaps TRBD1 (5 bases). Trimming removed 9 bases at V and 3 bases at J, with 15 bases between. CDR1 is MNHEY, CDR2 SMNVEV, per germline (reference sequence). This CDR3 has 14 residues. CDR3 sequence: CASLGQGNYNEQFF. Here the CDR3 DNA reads TGTGCCAGTCTTGGGCAGGGTAACTACAATGAGCAGTTCTTC.

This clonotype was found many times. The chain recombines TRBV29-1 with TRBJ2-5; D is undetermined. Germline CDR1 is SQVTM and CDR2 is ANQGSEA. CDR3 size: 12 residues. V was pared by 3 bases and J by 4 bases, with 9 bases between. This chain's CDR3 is CSVEVPAETQYF. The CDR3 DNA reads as TGCAGCGTTGAGGTCCCTGCAGAGACCCAGTACTTC.

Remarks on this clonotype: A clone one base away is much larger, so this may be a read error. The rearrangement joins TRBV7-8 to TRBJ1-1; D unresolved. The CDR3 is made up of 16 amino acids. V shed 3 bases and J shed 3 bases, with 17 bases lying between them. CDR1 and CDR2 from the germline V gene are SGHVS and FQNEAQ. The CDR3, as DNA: TGTGCCAGCAGCTTGCTACTGGGCGAAATACACACTGAAGCTTTCTTT. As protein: CASSLLLGEIHTEAFF. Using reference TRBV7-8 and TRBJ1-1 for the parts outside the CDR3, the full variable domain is GAGVSQSPRYKVAKRGQDVALRCDPISGHVSLFWYQQALGQGPEFLTYFQNEAQLDKSGLPSDRFFAERPEGSVSTLKIQRTQQEDSAVYLCASSLLLGEIHTEAFFGQGTRLTVV.

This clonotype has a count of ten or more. In DNA, the CDR3 is TGTGCCAGCAGTTTATCCCTGGCAGTGAGCACAGATACGCAGTATTTT. Its translation: CASSLSLAVSTDTQYF. The chain employs TRBV27 and TRBJ2-3; no definite D call. Germline V gene lookup returns CDR1 MNHEY and CDR2 SMNVEV (reference sequence). The CDR3 totals 16 residues. V gave up 0 bases and J gave up 0 bases, with 10 bases separating them.

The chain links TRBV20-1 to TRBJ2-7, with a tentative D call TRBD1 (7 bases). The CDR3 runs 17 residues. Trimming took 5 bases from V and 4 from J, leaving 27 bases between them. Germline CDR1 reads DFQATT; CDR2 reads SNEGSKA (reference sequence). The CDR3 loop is CSAGEDPRGSPWYEQYF. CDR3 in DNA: TGCAGTGCTGGGGAGGACCCCAGGGGGTCCCCGTGGTACGAGCAGTACTTC.

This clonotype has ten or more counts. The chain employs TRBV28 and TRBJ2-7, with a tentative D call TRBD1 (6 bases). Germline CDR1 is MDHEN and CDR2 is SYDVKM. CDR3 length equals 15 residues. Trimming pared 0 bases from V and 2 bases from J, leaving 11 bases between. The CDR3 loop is CASSLWTGTAYEQYF. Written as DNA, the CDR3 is TGTGCCAGCAGTTTATGGACAGGTACTGCCTACGAGCAGTACTTC.

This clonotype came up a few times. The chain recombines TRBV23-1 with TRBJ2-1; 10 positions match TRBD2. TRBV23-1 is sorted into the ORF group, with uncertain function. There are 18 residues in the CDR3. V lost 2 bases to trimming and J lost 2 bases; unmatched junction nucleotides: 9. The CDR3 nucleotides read TGCGCCAGCAGTCAACCTACAAAAGCGGGAGGGCCCTACAATGAGCAGTTCTTC. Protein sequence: CASSQPTKAGGPYNEQFF.

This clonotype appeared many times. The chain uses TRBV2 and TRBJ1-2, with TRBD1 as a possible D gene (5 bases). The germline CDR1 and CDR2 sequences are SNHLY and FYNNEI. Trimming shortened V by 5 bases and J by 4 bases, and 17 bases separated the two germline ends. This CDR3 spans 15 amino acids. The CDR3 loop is CASSSPGRSVYGYTF. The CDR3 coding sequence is TGTGCCAGCAGTTCCCCGGGACGGAGTGTCTATGGCTACACCTTC.

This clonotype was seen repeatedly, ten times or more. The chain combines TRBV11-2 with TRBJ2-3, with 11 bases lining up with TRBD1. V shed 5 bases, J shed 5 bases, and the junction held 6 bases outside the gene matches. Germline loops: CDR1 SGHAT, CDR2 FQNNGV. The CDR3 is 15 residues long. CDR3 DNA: TGTGCCAGCAGCCCATCCGGGACAGGGGGAGATACGCAGTATTTT. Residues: CASSPSGTGGDTQYF.

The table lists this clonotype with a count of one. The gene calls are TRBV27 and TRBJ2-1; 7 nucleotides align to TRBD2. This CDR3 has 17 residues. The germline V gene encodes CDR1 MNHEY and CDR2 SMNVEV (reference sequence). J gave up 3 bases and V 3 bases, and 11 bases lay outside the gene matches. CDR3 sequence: CASSFQRDGSYYNEQFF. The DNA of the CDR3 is TGTGCCAGCAGTTTCCAGCGGGATGGGTCCTACTACAATGAGCAGTTCTTC.

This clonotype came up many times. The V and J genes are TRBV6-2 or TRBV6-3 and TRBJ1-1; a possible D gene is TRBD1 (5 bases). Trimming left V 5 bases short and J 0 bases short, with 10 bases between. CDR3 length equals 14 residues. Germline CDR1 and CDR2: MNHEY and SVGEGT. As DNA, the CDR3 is TGTGCCAGCAGTGCGGACACCTTGAACACTGAAGCTTTCTTT. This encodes CASSADTLNTEAFF.

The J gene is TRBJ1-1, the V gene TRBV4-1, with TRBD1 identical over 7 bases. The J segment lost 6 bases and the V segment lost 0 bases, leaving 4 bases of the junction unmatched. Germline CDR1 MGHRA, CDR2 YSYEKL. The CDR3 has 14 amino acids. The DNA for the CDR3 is TGCGCCAGCAGCCAAGATCACAGGGGAGCTGAAGCTTTCTTT. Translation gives CASSQDHRGAEAFF.

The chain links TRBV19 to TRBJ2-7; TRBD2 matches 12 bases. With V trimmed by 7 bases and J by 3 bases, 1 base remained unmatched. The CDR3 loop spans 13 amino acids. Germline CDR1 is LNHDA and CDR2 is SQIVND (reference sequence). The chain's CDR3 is CASTGLAGYEQYF. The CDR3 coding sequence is TGTGCCAGTACGGGACTAGCGGGCTACGAGCAGTACTTC.